A single sample is the source of the 17 T cell receptor beta chains below, sequenced in a study of T-cell memory formation after mild COVID-19. TCRdb called the 5' RACE reads again in MiXCR, with one record for every CDR3 protein. The table shows some 100,000 distinct CDR3 sequences, with roughly 10% occurring only once. The sample comprised PBMCs or a T cell subset sorted from them (not recorded which). The receptors derive from a man between 18 and 29 years old who had mild COVID-19 (a few samples of this study predate the infection). Cell type and time point are not known.

The genes are TRBV7-9 and TRBJ1-1; D may be TRBD1 (5 bases). V was clipped by 5 bases and J by 4 bases, with 17 bases between them. Germline CDR1 reads SEHNR; CDR2 reads FQNEAQ (reference sequence). The CDR3 sequence is 15 residues long. CDR3 protein: CASSPYPSGGTEAFF. The CDR3 DNA reads as TGTGCCAGCAGCCCATACCCCTCCGGGGGCACTGAAGCTTTCTTT.

The chain combines TRBV11-3 with TRBJ2-7; tentatively, D is TRBD2 (5 bases). Germline V gene data show CDR1 as SGHNT and CDR2 as YENEEA. The CDR3 consists of 13 residues. Trimming removed 2 bases at V and 7 bases at J, with 12 bases between. The CDR3 DNA follows: TGTGCCAGCAGCTTATCAGAAACGGGGGAGCAGTACGTC. The encoded protein is CASSLSETGEQYV.

This clonotype has a handful of counts. The chain employs TRBV7-2 and TRBJ2-1; D is possibly TRBD2 (6 bases). This CDR3 has 15 amino acids. Germline lookup yields CDR1 SGHTA and CDR2 FQGNSA. With 1 base removed from V and 6 bases from J, the gap between germline ends came to 13 bases. CDR3 sequence: CASSLVRGRGNEQFF. DNA for the CDR3: TGTGCCAGCAGCTTAGTGCGGGGACGAGGCAATGAGCAGTTCTTC.

The V gene is TRBV5-1, the J gene TRBJ2-3; 9 bases fit TRBD1. Germline lookup yields CDR1 SGHRS and CDR2 YFSETQ. Trimming took 3 bases from V and 4 from J; bases not matched to a gene: 6. The CDR3 has 15 residues. The CDR3 here is CASSWGQGRADTQYF. CDR3 sequence (DNA): TGCGCCAGCAGCTGGGGACAGGGTCGAGCAGATACGCAGTATTTT. The variable domain in full, completed from reference TRBV5-1 and TRBJ2-3, reads KAGVTQTPRYLIKTRGQQVTLSCSPISGHRSVSWYQQTPGQGLQFLFEYFSETQRNKGNFPGRFSGRQFSNSRSEMNVSTLELGDSALYLCASSWGQGRADTQYFGPGTRLTVL.

This clonotype was counted between two and nine times. The V gene is TRBV6-2 or TRBV6-3, the J gene TRBJ1-1; no definite D call. This CDR3 comprises 16 residues. Germline lookup yields CDR1 MNHEY and CDR2 SVGEGT. V dropped 5 bases and J dropped 0 bases, with 16 bases sitting between them. The CDR3 nucleotides are TGTGCCAGCAGTCTCCTCCTAGAGGGCCTGAACACTGAAGCTTTCTTT. Its protein product is CASSLLLEGLNTEAFF.

The V call is TRBV12-3 or TRBV12-4, the J call TRBJ2-7; possible D gene TRBD1, 5 bases. The CDR3 runs 13 residues. The germline V and J ends were trimmed by 5 bases and 2 bases, with 10 bases remaining between them. The CDR3 DNA reads TGTGCCAGCAGTGGGGCGTCGGCCTACGAGCAGTACTTC. Amino acids: CASSGASAYEQYF.

The CDR3 loop reads CASSLLGGGFYEQYV. The CDR3 coding sequence is TGTGCCAGCAGCTTACTTGGCGGGGGATTTTACGAGCAGTACGTC. The J gene is TRBJ2-7, the V gene TRBV7-6, with 7 bases aligning to TRBD2. CDR3 size: 15 residues. Germline CDR1 is SGHVS and CDR2 is FNYEAQ. J gave up 4 bases and V 2 bases, and 8 bases lay outside the gene matches.

Only a few counts were recorded for this clonotype. V is TRBV7-3 and J is TRBJ2-3; D could derive from TRBD1 or TRBD2 (5 bases each). The V and J ends lost 4 bases and 6 bases respectively, with 11 bases between them. CDR3 length: 13 amino acids. CDR1 is SGHTA and CDR2 is FQGTGA in the germline V gene. The CDR3 nucleotides read TGTGCCAGCAGCTGGGGACGTTTGGATACGCAGTATTTT. It codes for CASSWGRLDTQYF. Variable domain in full (rest from reference TRBV7-3 and TRBJ2-3): GAGVSQTPSNKVTEKGKYVELRCDPISGHTALYWYRQSLGQGPEFLIYFQGTGAADDSGLPNDRFFAVRPEGSVSTLKIQRTERGDSAVYLCASSWGRLDTQYFGPGTRLTVL.

V is TRBV7-9 and J is TRBJ2-1; D is possibly TRBD1 or TRBD2 (5 bases each). This CDR3 region has 12 residues. Trimming pared 9 bases from V and 6 bases from J, leaving 12 bases between. Per the germline V gene, CDR1 is SEHNR and CDR2 is FQNEAQ (reference sequence). The CDR3 reads CASVDGGNEQFF. CDR3 DNA sequence: TGTGCCAGTGTCGATGGGGGCAATGAGCAGTTCTTC.

The V call is TRBV6-2 or TRBV6-3, the J call TRBJ2-7; possible D gene TRBD2, 5 bases. The CDR3 extends over 15 amino acids. Germline values: CDR1 MNHEY, CDR2 SVGEGT. V was cut by 0 bases and J by 3 bases, with 12 bases left in between. Here the CDR3 reads CASSYSSGTLYEQYV. CDR3 nucleotides: TGTGCCAGCAGTTACTCGAGCGGAACCCTCTACGAGCAGTACGTC.

The J gene is TRBJ1-6, the V gene TRBV18, with TRBD1 identical over 7 bases. Per germline, CDR1 KGHSH and CDR2 LQKENI. Trimming at V came to 6 bases and at J to 7 bases, leaving 9 bases not matched to a gene. CDR3 length equals 15 residues. CDR3 loop: CASSYRGGTNSPLHF. CDR3 in DNA: TGTGCCAGCTCTTACAGGGGAGGGACGAATTCACCCCTCCACTTT.

CDR3: CASSGLYEQYV. CDR3 DNA: TGCGCCAGCAGTGGACTCTACGAGCAGTACGTC. V is TRBV23-1 and J is TRBJ2-7, with D maybe TRBD2 (5 bases). TRBV23-1 is flagged as an ORF with uncertain function. The CDR3 runs 11 residues. With 5 bases removed from V and 3 bases from J, the gap between germline ends came to 5 bases.

This clonotype came up a few times. V usage is TRBV5-1 and J usage is TRBJ2-5; perhaps TRBD1 as D (5 bases). Germline-derived CDR1 and CDR2 are SGHRS and YFSETQ. There are 16 residues in the CDR3. V shed 3 bases and J shed 5 bases, with 20 bases lying between them. The chain's CDR3 is CASSSLPGRADETQYF. In DNA form, the CDR3 reads TGCGCCAGCAGCTCCCTCCCGGGCAGGGCGGACGAGACCCAGTACTTC.

A few counts support this clonotype. This sequence joins TRBV7-9 and TRBJ2-1, with TRBD2 as a possible D gene (6 bases). Trimming shortened V by 1 base and J by 4 bases, and 11 bases separated the two germline ends. The germline V gene has CDR1 SEHNR and CDR2 FQNEAQ (reference sequence). This CDR3 is 15 amino acids long. CDR3 loop: CASSLVGGEYNEQFF. The CDR3 DNA reads TGTGCCAGCAGCTTAGTCGGGGGAGAATACAATGAGCAGTTCTTC.

This clonotype was seen a few times. The V gene is TRBV4-3, the J gene TRBJ1-1; D may be TRBD1 (5 bases). The CDR3 runs to 13 residues. V was clipped by 5 bases and J by 4 bases, with 11 bases between them. CDR1 and CDR2 from the germline V gene are LGHNA and YSLEER. The chain's CDR3 is CASSSYGGTEAFF. CDR3 in DNA: TGCGCCAGCAGCTCTTATGGGGGCACTGAAGCTTTCTTT.

The rearrangement links TRBV6-2 or TRBV6-3 to TRBJ1-2; D gene uncertain. V was clipped by 6 bases and J by 4 bases, with 12 bases between them. There are 13 residues in the CDR3. Germline V gene data show CDR1 as MNHEY and CDR2 as SVGEGT. CDR3 in amino acids: CASRLDGSYGYTF. The CDR3, as DNA: TGTGCCAGCAGATTGGACGGTAGCTATGGCTACACCTTC.

This clonotype was seen a few times. In DNA form, the CDR3 reads TGCGCCAGCAGCCAGACGACAGGGGACCACTCCTACGAGCAGTACTTC. It yields the protein CASSQTTGDHSYEQYF. The V and J genes are TRBV4-1 and TRBJ2-7; 8 bases line up with TRBD1. The CDR3 has 16 residues. V was pared by 3 bases and J by 0 bases, with 7 bases of the junction left unmatched. Germline CDR1 reads MGHRA; CDR2 reads YSYEKL.